This T cell receptor beta chain stems from a study of blood T cell repertoires in COVID-19. Study context: Samples came from the United States, Italy and Spain, spanning acute and convalescent COVID-19. The cDNA or gDNA used as material had been derived from T cells, B-cell-depleted T cells, or PBMCs.

Source study methods: Amplification of reference gene primers provided the estimated nucleated cell counts. Only in-frame clones appear in the TCRdb table, and some are missing; sequencing was by immunoSEQ multiplex PCR. V, J and clone size were drawn from that table, and D and trimming were deduced from the DNA. This table has over 80,000 clones, more than 75% appearing once. The TCR comes from a human donor in a cohort sampled during active COVID-19. The sequenced sample consisted of peripheral blood.

Here the CDR3 reads CASKVRGRTEAFF. The DNA for the CDR3 is TGCGCCAGCAAAGTCAGGGGGCGCACTGAAGCTTTCTTT. The gene calls are TRBV10-2 and TRBJ1-1, with 8 bases fitting TRBD1. Germline V gene sequence: CDR1 WSHSY, CDR2 SAAADI. Trimming removed 7 bases from V and 4 bases from J; junction bases left unmatched: 5. The CDR3 is made up of 13 amino acids.